A single sample gave rise to the 26 T cell receptor beta chains below, sequenced in a study of blood T cell repertoires in COVID-19. Sequencing used immunoSEQ multiplex PCR; TCRdb keeps in-frame clones, though not all of them. The table lists about 270,000 clones, 83% of them singletons. Material for sequencing was peripheral blood. The source is a woman aged 50 to 65 who had recovered from COVID-19.

The V call is TRBV6-2 or TRBV6-3, the J call TRBJ2-5, with TRBD1 matching over 8 bases. Unmatched junction bases numbered 14, after V lost 5 bases and J lost 3 bases. This CDR3 spans 17 amino acids. Germline assignment: CDR1 MNHEY and CDR2 SVGEGT. CDR3 protein: CASSRRPTDRGKETQYF. CDR3 coding DNA: TGTGCCAGCAGTCGCCGCCCCACAGACAGGGGTAAAGAGACCCAGTACTTC.

The table lists this clone with a count of one. The rearrangement links TRBV5-1 to TRBJ2-2, with D possibly TRBD1 on 5 matching bases. Trimming stripped 5 bases from V and 0 bases from J, with 11 bases between. The V gene's germline CDR1 is SGHRS and CDR2 YFSETQ. The CDR3 totals 15 residues. The CDR3 DNA sequence: TGCGCCAGCAGTCTTGCCAGGGCGAACACCGGGGAGCTGTTTTTT. Amino acid sequence: CASSLARANTGELFF.

The chain carries TRBV6-2 or TRBV6-3 and TRBJ1-2; TRBD1 aligns across 8 bases. The CDR3 runs to 15 residues. V lost 5 bases to trimming and J lost 4 bases; unmatched junction nucleotides: 9. Germline CDR1 is MNHEY and CDR2 is SVGEGT. CDR3 protein: CASSPGQAQSYGYTF. CDR3 sequence (DNA): TGTGCCAGCAGTCCGGGACAGGCCCAATCCTATGGCTACACCTTC.

Notes on this clone: An end of the junction differs from the germline gene, which may be a read error. The gene calls are TRBV2 and TRBJ2-1; 8 bases are a match to TRBD2. This CDR3 region has 13 residues. Looked up from germline, CDR1 is SNHLY and CDR2 is FYNNEI. This CDR3 is CASSERGGWAIIF. CDR3 bases: TGTGCCAGCAGTGAACGCGGGGGGTGGGCTATAATCTTC.

On this clone itself: A junction boundary mismatches the germline segment, possibly from a read error. The CDR3 spells CASNQGDRGGRGYTF. The CDR3 nucleotides read TGTGCCAGCAACCAAGGGGACAGGGGGGGAAGGGGCTACACCTTC. The chain is built from TRBV3-1 (or the pseudogene TRBV3-2) and TRBJ1-2; 11 bases line up with TRBD1. The CDR3 length is 15 residues. The germline V gene encodes CDR1 LGHDT and CDR2 YNNKEL (reference sequence).

CDR3 bases: TGCGCCAGCAGCAAAGAAACAGCGAACACCGGGGAGCTGTTTTTT. This codes for CASSKETANTGELFF. This sequence joins TRBV5-1 and TRBJ2-2; no reliable D call. With 4 bases removed from V and 0 bases from J, the gap between germline ends came to 10 bases. CDR1 and CDR2 (germline): SGHRS, YFSETQ. The length of the CDR3 is 15 residues.

The genes are TRBV27 and TRBJ1-5, with TRBD1 identical over 11 bases. J was trimmed by 7 bases and V by 2 bases; bases with no gene match: 7. CDR1 and CDR2 from the germline V gene are MNHEY and SMNVEV (reference sequence). This CDR3 region has 16 residues. As DNA, the CDR3 is TGTGCCAGCAGTTTACTCGGACAGGGGGCCATCCAGCCCCAGCATTTT. Its translation: CASSLLGQGAIQPQHF.

The chain has TRBV24-1 and TRBJ2-6; the D gene is possibly TRBD1 (6 bases). Trimming shortened V by 7 bases and J by 4 bases, and 16 bases separated the two germline ends. The V gene's germline CDR1 is KGHDR and CDR2 SFDVKD. This CDR3 has 16 amino acids. CDR3 bases: TGTGCCACCAGCTATCCCGGACAGCTGGGGGCCAACGTCCTGACTTTC. Its translation: CATSYPGQLGANVLTF.

V usage is TRBV28 and J usage is TRBJ2-2, with D possibly matching TRBD2 (5 bases). Looked up from germline, CDR1 is MDHEN and CDR2 is SYDVKM. V shed 8 bases and J shed 1 base, with 11 bases lying between them. The CDR3 totals 14 residues. CDR3 in DNA: TGTGCCAGCGAGGGCAACCGGAACACCGGGGAGCTGTTTTTT. Amino acid sequence: CASEGNRNTGELFF.

This clone was seen once. This chain uses TRBV3-1 (or the pseudogene TRBV3-2) with TRBJ2-2; TRBD2 matches 10 bases. The CDR3 runs to 17 residues. Germline CDR1 is LGHDT and CDR2 is YNNKEL (reference sequence). V trimming: 5 bases; J trimming: 1 base; junction bases outside the gene matches: 7. DNA of the CDR3: TGTGCCAGCAGCTTTCCAGGACTAGCGGAGAACACCGGGGAGCTGTTTTTT. It codes for CASSFPGLAENTGELFF.

A few counts support this clone. The rearrangement links TRBV5-1 to TRBJ2-3, with 8 bases aligning to TRBD1. The V and J ends lost 4 bases and 1 base, in that order; junction bases with no gene match: 2. Germline V CDR1 and CDR2: SGHRS, YFSETQ. The CDR3 contains 14 residues. The DNA for the CDR3 is TGCGCCAGCAGCGAGACAGGGGGCACAGATACGCAGTATTTT. As protein: CASSETGGTDTQYF.

The V call is TRBV6-6, the J call TRBJ1-5; 8 bases agree with TRBD1. V lost 0 bases, J lost 5 bases, and 3 bases stayed unmatched. From germline, CDR1 is MNHNY and CDR2 SVGAGI (reference sequence). The CDR3 is 15 residues long. The CDR3 coding sequence is TGTGCCAGCAGTTACTCGACAGGGGCGTATCAGCCCCAGCATTTT. This sequence encodes CASSYSTGAYQPQHF.

The chain uses TRBV5-4 and TRBJ1-2, with 9 positions matching TRBD1. CDR1 is SGHNT and CDR2 is YYREEE in the germline V gene (reference sequence). Losses at the gene ends were 4 bases for V and 1 base for J; bases not matched to a gene: 5. The CDR3 length is 15 residues. The CDR3 sequence is CASSAWTGDNYGYTF. The CDR3 bases are TGTGCCAGCAGCGCCTGGACAGGGGATAACTATGGCTACACCTTC.

The V gene is TRBV19, the J gene TRBJ2-5; 8 positions match TRBD1. The CDR3 sequence is 14 residues long. The germline V gene encodes CDR1 LNHDA and CDR2 SQIVND (reference sequence). V lost 3 bases, J lost 4 bases, and 4 bases stayed unmatched. Here the CDR3 DNA reads TGTGCCAGTAGTATGGGCCAGGGGGCAGAGACCCAGTACTTC. It translates to CASSMGQGAETQYF.

This chain joins TRBV6-5 and TRBJ2-7; the D gene is possibly TRBD2 (6 bases). This CDR3 is 14 amino acids long. Germline loops: CDR1 MNHEY, CDR2 SVGAGI. With 6 bases removed from V and 6 bases from J, the gap between germline ends came to 18 bases. CDR3 DNA: TGTGCCAGCAGAAGCGGGCAGCACAGCCGCGAGCAGTACTTC. Amino acids: CASRSGQHSREQYF.

This rearrangement joins TRBV19 to TRBJ1-2, with 8 bases that match TRBD1. This CDR3 comprises 13 residues. The germline CDR1 and CDR2 sequences are LNHDA and SQIVND (reference sequence). V lost 5 bases and J lost 5; bases outside the gene matches: 4. The CDR3 region has the DNA TGTGCCAGTAGTGTGGGGACAGGATATGGCTACACCTTC. Translation gives CASSVGTGYGYTF.

The gene calls are TRBV4-1 and TRBJ1-5, with D possibly TRBD1 on 6 matching bases. From germline, CDR1 is MGHRA and CDR2 YSYEKL. This CDR3 region has 13 residues. V was pared by 4 bases and J by 5 bases, with 9 bases between. The CDR3 region has the DNA TGCGCCAGCAGCCCTGGGGGCCATCAGCCCCAGCATTTT. Its protein is CASSPGGHQPQHF.

This rearrangement joins TRBV5-1 to TRBJ1-1; 9 bases agree with TRBD1. Germline V CDR1 and CDR2: SGHRS, YFSETQ. The CDR3 extends over 16 amino acids. V dropped 4 bases and J dropped 4; count of bases not matched to a gene: 11. The CDR3 spells CASSPGIQGATTEAFF. CDR3 nucleotides: TGCGCCAGCAGCCCTGGGATACAGGGGGCGACCACTGAAGCTTTCTTT.

The CDR3 is CASSGGAEAFF. Written as DNA, the CDR3 is TGCGCCAGCAGTGGGGGAGCTGAAGCTTTCTTT. This chain connects TRBV10-2 to TRBJ1-1; D call uncertain. Germline values: CDR1 WSHSY, CDR2 SAAADI. The V gene lost 4 bases and the J gene lost 6 bases, with 6 bases spanning the gap. This CDR3 is 11 amino acids long.

The chain is built from TRBV28 and TRBJ1-6; no clear D. This CDR3 comprises 14 residues. The germline V gene encodes CDR1 MDHEN and CDR2 SYDVKM. V gave up 7 bases and J gave up 2 bases, with 9 bases separating them. The CDR3: CASTLGTYNSPLHF. DNA for the CDR3: TGTGCCAGCACCCTCGGGACCTATAATTCACCCCTCCACTTT.

The chain combines TRBV7-3 with TRBJ2-1, with D maybe TRBD2 (6 bases). Germline V gene lookup returns CDR1 SGHTA and CDR2 FQGTGA. The CDR3 has 16 amino acids. Trimming removed 4 bases at V and 7 bases at J, with 20 bases between. CDR3 in DNA: TGTGCCAGCAGCTCCCCCTTGGACGGACGGGGGAATGAGCAGTTCTTC. Its protein is CASSSPLDGRGNEQFF.

The chain uses TRBV4-2 and TRBJ2-7; a possible D gene is TRBD2 (5 bases). CDR3 length: 16 residues. V gave up 0 bases and J gave up 4 bases, with 16 bases separating them. The V gene's germline CDR1 is LGHNA and CDR2 YNFKEQ. Here the CDR3 reads CASSQDYGDGNYEQYF. The CDR3 nucleotides read TGTGCCAGCAGCCAAGATTACGGCGACGGGAATTACGAGCAGTACTTC.

The chain links TRBV23-1 to TRBJ1-1, with TRBD1 as a possible D gene (5 bases). TRBV23-1 is an open reading frame whose function is uncertain. The germline V and J ends were trimmed by 3 bases and 10 bases, with 18 bases remaining between them. CDR3 length: 14 residues. The CDR3, as DNA: TGCGCCAGCAGTCACCCTGCTCCAGGGATGCTAGCTTTCTTT. Translated, it gives CASSHPAPGMLAFF.

Here the CDR3 reads CASSSPSRVPLHF. The CDR3, as DNA: TGTGCCAGCAGTTCCCCCTCCAGGGTCCCCCTCCACTTT. This chain links TRBV28 with TRBJ1-6; D is perhaps TRBD1 (5 bases). CDR3 length equals 13 residues. From germline, CDR1 is MDHEN and CDR2 SYDVKM. The V and J ends lost 4 bases and 13 bases respectively, with 14 bases between them. The full variable domain, rest sourced from reference TRBV28 and TRBJ1-6, is DVKVTQSSRYLVKRTGEKVFLECVQDMDHENMFWYRQDPGLGLRLIYFSYDVKMKEKGDIPEGYSVSREKKERFSLILESASTNQTSMYLCASSSPSRVPLHFGNGTRLTVT.

The chain uses TRBV5-1 and TRBJ1-6; 8 bases are shared with TRBD1. The junction had 7 bases not matched to a gene; V was cut back by 1 base and J by 10 bases. The CDR3 totals 15 residues. Germline CDR1 and CDR2: SGHRS and YFSETQ. CDR3 residues: CASSLPDRVVSPLHF. In DNA form, the CDR3 reads TGCGCCAGCAGCTTGCCGGACAGGGTGGTATCACCCCTCCACTTT.

This clone was seen once. The V gene is TRBV7-2, the J gene TRBJ1-3; D is possibly TRBD1 (5 bases). Trimming shortened V by 6 bases and J by 1 base, and 16 bases separated the two germline ends. Germline values: CDR1 SGHTA, CDR2 FQGNSA. This CDR3 has 16 residues. The CDR3 protein is CASSPGGWRSGNTIYF. The CDR3 region has the DNA TGTGCCAGCAGTCCCGGGGGGTGGAGGTCTGGAAACACCATATATTTT.